This TCR beta chain was recovered during a study of response to subunit inactivated influenza vaccine. From the RT-PCR reads, TCRdb called clonotypes with MiXCR, one entry per CDR3 protein. Of 300,000 to 350,000 distinct CDR3 sequences in the sample, approximately 21% were seen once. Germline assignment: CDR1 DFQATT and CDR2 SNEGSKA (reference sequence). The V end was cut by 3 bases, the J end by 7 bases, with 22 bases between. This CDR3 spans 16 amino acids. V and J are TRBV20-1 and TRBJ2-1; a possible D gene is TRBD2 (5 bases). The source is a man aged 50-75 years who received an inactivated influenza vaccine. The sequenced sample was PBMCs from blood, obtained about 19 months after vaccination. In DNA, the CDR3 is TGCAGTGCTAGCGCCCTGAGGGTTCAGCTACAGAATGAGCAGTTCTTC. It translates to CSASALRVQLQNEQFF.